Shown below are 2 T cell receptor beta chains from a single sample sequenced in a study of cytomegalovirus exposure and HLA in healthy donors. Libraries were prepared by immunoSEQ multiplex PCR; TCRdb keeps only in-frame clonotypes and omits some of them. Found here are roughly 65,000 clones, around 95% of them singletons; the top ten hold approximately 4.5%. Sequenced: PBMCs. These receptors all come from a man aged 18 to 29 in good health and CMV-seropositive.

This chain uses TRBV7-3 with TRBJ2-3; maybe TRBD2 (6 bases). This CDR3 region has 14 residues. Trimming removed 4 bases at V and 7 bases at J, with 15 bases between. The germline gives CDR1 SGHTA, CDR2 FQGTGA. CDR3 residues: CASSSLGAGNTQYF. CDR3 sequence (DNA): TGTGCCAGCAGCTCCCTCGGGGCGGGAAATACGCAGTATTTT.

The chain couples TRBV27 to TRBJ2-7; perhaps TRBD2 as D (6 bases). Deletions cut 5 bases from V and 0 bases from J, with 14 bases between. The CDR3 totals 15 residues. Per the germline V gene, CDR1 is MNHEY and CDR2 is SMNVEV (reference sequence). This CDR3 is CASSSGSGSSYEQYF. For the CDR3, the DNA is TGTGCCAGCAGTAGCGGGTCTGGGAGCTCCTACGAGCAGTACTTC.